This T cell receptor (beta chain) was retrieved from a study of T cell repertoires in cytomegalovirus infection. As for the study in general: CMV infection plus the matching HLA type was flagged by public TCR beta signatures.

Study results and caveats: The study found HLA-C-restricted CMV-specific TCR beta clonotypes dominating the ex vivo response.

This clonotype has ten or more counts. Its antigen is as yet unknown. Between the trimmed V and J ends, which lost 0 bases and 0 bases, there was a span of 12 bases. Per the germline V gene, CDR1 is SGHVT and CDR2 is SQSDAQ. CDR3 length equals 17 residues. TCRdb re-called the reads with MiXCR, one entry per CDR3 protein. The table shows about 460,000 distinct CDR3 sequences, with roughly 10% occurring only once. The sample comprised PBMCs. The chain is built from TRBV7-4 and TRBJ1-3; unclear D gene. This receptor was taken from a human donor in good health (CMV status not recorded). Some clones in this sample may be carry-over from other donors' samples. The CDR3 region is CASSLAVWISSGNTIYF. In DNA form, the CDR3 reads TGTGCCAGCAGCTTAGCGGTATGGATCTCCTCTGGAAACACCATATATTTT. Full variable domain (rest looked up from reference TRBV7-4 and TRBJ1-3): GAGVSQSPRYKVAKRGRDVALRCDSISGHVTLYWYRQTLGQGSEVLTYSQSDAQRDKSGRPSGRFSAERPERSVSTLKIQRTEQGDSAVYLCASSLAVWISSGNTIYFGEGSWLTVV.